The 5 T cell receptor beta chains below were found in one sample sequenced in a study of shared clonotypes between healthy human individuals. The repertoire was sequenced with immunoSEQ multiplex PCR; TCRdb's copy has only in-frame clones and lacks some. Of 2 million to 2.5 million clones in the sample, 93% are singletons; the top ten hold 0.35% to 0.5%. The sample was naive CD4+ T cells from PBMCs. The subset is: CD45RA+ positively selected. These receptors all come from a man aged 18 to 30 in good health. Some clones in this sample may be carry-over from other donors' samples.

This chain connects TRBV9 to TRBJ2-7; unclear D gene. V was cut by 0 bases and J by 1 base, with 8 bases left in between. This CDR3 is 14 amino acids long. Germline CDR1 SGDLS, CDR2 YYNGEE. The DNA for the CDR3 is TGTGCCAGCAGCGTAGACGCCAGGTCCTACGAGCAGTACTTC. It encodes CASSVDARSYEQYF.

There are a few counts of this clone. This chain uses TRBV19 with TRBJ1-2; the match to TRBD1 covers 9 bases. The CDR3 runs 13 residues. Germline CDR1 LNHDA, CDR2 SQIVND (reference sequence). The V segment lost 3 bases and the J segment 4 bases; nucleotides outside the gene matches: 0. The CDR3 region has the DNA TGTGCCAGTAGTATGACAGGGGGCTATGGCTACACCTTC. Translation: CASSMTGGYGYTF.

The rearrangement uses TRBV5-8 and TRBJ2-3; 14 bases are shared with TRBD2. The germline CDR1 and CDR2 sequences are SGHTS and YDEGEE. Unmatched junction bases numbered 9, after V lost 2 bases and J lost 1 base. This CDR3 contains 19 residues. The DNA for the CDR3 is TGTGCCAGCAGCTTTGCCGGGACTAGCGGGAGCAAGGGCACAGATACGCAGTATTTT. Translated, it gives CASSFAGTSGSKGTDTQYF.

Points on this clone: Additional DNA sequences in this sample encode the identical CDR3. The chain couples TRBV14 to TRBJ2-5; D may be TRBD1 (5 bases). The germline V gene encodes CDR1 SGHDN and CDR2 FVKESK. V was clipped by 4 bases and J by 2 bases, with 8 bases between them. The CDR3 totals 13 residues. This CDR3 reads CASSRGLQETQYF. The CDR3 nucleotides read TGTGCCAGCAGCCGGGGCCTGCAAGAGACCCAGTACTTC.

The rearrangement uses TRBV23-1 and TRBJ2-2; possible D gene TRBD1, 5 bases. TRBV23-1 is reported as an ORF; its role is uncertain. Between the trimmed V and J ends, which lost 7 bases and 0 bases, there was a span of 9 bases. The CDR3 contains 14 residues. The chain's CDR3 is CASTQGANTGELFF. The CDR3 region has the DNA TGCGCCAGCACTCAGGGCGCGAACACCGGGGAGCTGTTTTTT.